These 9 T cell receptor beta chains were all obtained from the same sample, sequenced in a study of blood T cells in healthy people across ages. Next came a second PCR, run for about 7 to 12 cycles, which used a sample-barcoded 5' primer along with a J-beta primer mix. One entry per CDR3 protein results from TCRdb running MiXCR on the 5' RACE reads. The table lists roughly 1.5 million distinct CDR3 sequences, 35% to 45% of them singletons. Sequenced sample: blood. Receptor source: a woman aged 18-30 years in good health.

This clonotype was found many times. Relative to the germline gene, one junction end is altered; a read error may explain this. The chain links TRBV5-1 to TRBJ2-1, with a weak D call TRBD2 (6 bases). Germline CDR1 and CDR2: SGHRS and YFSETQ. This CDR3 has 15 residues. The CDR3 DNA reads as TGTGCCAGCAGCTTAGTGGCGGGACTTTACAATGAGCAGTTCTTC. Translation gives CASSLVAGLYNEQFF.

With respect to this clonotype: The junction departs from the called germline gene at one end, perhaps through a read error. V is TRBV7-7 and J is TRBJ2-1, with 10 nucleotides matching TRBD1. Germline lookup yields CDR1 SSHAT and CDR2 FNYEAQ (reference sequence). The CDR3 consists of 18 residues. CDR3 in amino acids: CASSLEPPDRGSYNEQFF. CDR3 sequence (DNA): TGTGCTAGCAGCTTAGAGCCTCCGGACAGGGGGTCCTACAATGAGCAGTTCTTC.

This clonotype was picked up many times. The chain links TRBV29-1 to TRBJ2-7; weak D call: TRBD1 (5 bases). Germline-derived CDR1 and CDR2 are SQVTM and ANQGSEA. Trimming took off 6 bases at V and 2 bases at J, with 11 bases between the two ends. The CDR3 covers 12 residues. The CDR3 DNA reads TGCAGCGTAGGGGCCCGAACCTACGAGCAGTACTTC. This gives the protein CSVGARTYEQYF.

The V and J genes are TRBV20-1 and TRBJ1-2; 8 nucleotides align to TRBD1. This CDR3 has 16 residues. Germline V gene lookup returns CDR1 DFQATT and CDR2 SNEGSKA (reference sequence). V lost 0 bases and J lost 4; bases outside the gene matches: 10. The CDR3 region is CSARDRSQGAGYGYTF. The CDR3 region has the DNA TGCAGTGCTAGAGATAGGAGTCAGGGGGCTGGCTATGGCTACACCTTC.

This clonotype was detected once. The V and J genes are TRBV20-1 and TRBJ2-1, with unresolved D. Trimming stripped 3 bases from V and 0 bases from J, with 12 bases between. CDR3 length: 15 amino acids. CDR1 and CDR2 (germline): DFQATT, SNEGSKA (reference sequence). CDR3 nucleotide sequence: TGCAGTGCTAGTCGAAGTGCTAGCTCCTACAATGAGCAGTTCTTC. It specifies CSASRSASSYNEQFF.

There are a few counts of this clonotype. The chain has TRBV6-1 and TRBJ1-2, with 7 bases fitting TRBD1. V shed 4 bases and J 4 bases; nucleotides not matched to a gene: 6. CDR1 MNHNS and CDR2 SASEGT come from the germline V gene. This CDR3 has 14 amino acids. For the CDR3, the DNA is TGTGCCAGCAGTGGTCGACAGGGAAGCTATGGCTACACCTTC. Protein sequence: CASSGRQGSYGYTF.

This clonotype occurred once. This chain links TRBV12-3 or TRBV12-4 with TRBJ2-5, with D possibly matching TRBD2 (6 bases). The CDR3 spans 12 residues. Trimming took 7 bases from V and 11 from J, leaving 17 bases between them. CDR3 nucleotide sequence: TGTGCCAGCAAGCGGCCGAGGGAGGAGCAGTACTTC. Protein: CASKRPREEQYF.

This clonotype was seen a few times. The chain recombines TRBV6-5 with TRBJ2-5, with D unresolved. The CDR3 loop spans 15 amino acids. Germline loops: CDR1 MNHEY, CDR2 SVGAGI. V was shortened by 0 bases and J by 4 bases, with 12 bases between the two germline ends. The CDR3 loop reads CASSYSWGIGETQYF. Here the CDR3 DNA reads TGTGCCAGCAGTTACTCATGGGGAATCGGAGAGACCCAGTACTTC.

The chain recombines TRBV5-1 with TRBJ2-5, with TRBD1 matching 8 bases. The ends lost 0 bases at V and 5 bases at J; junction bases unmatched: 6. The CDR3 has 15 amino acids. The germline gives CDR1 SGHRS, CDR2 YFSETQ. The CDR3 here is CASSLEGQGFETQYF. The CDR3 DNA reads TGCGCCAGCAGCTTGGAAGGACAGGGCTTTGAGACCCAGTACTTC.